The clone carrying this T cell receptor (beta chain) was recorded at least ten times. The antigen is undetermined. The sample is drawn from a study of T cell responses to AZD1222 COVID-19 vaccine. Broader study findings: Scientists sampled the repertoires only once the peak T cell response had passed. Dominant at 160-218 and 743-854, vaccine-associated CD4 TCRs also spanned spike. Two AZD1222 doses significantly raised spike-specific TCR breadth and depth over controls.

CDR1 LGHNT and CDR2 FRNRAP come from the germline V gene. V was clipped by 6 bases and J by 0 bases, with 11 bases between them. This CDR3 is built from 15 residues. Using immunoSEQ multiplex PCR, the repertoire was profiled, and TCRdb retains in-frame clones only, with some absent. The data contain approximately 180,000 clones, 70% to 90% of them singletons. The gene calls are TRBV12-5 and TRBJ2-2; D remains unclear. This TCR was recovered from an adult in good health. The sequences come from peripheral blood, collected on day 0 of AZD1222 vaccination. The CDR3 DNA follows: TGTGCTAGTGGCCCCTCCGTTACGAACACCGGGGAGCTGTTTTTT. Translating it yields CASGPSVTNTGELFF.